The present T cell receptor (beta chain) was sequenced within a study of cytomegalovirus exposure and HLA in healthy donors. Among the donors, all were healthy bone marrow donors. PCR was performed using 60 Vbeta and 13 Jbeta primers. TCRdb keeps only in-frame clones here, not all; method: immunoSEQ multiplex PCR. The data hold 60,000 to 70,000 clones, with around 80% observed a single time. The CDR3 loop spans 16 amino acids. Germline CDR1 is SGHVS and CDR2 is FQNEAQ. V lost 4 bases to trimming and J lost 2 bases, with 15 bases between them. Study-level points and caveats: Per a prior analysis, the majority of TCR beta V segments were productive roughly 87% or roughly 30% of the time. A later analysis found TCR association rates differed by HLA locus, highest for DRB1 and lowest for HLA-C.

About this clone itself: As yet, its antigen is unknown.

V gene TRBV7-8 combines with J gene TRBJ1-5; possibly TRBD1 for D (5 bases). Material: PBMCs. The sequence was obtained from a man aged 40-50 years in good health and CMV-seronegative. The DNA of the CDR3 is TGTGCCAGCAGCTGGGAACAGGCAAACGGCAATCAGCCCCAGCATTTT. The encoded protein is CASSWEQANGNQPQHF.